Listed below are T cell receptor beta chains from one sample, sequenced in a study of T cells after yellow fever vaccination. In TCRdb, the 5' RACE reads were re-called with MiXCR into one record per CDR3 protein. The repertoire holds about 320,000 distinct CDR3 sequences, with 3.5% to 4.5% as singletons. The sequencing here drew on PBMCs, taken 15 days after the yellow fever booster vaccination. The receptor set was obtained from a man between 18 and 29 years old who received the YFV17D yellow fever vaccine. The CDR3 runs from the conserved cysteine through the conserved F or W. The D gene is left open where the match is weak. The size entry is marked missing in some rows and otherwise reads once, few, many or a size class.

j_call v_call d_call clone_size cdr3_nt cdr3_aa
TRBJ2-2 TRBV4-2 NA NA TGTGCCAGCAGCCAAGGACAGCGGCTGGTGACCGGGGAGCTGTTTTTT CASSQGQRLVTGELFF
TRBJ2-1 TRBV2 TRBD1 few TGTGCCACCACCGGCCAGGGGGCAAACTACAATGAGCAGTTCTTC CATTGQGANYNEQFF
TRBJ1-2 TRBV12-3/TRBV12-4 NA few TGTGCCAGCAGTTTTGGAGACGGAAACTATGGCTACACCTTC CASSFGDGNYGYTF
TRBJ2-1 TRBV7-9 TRBD2 many TGTGCCAGCAGCTTAAGGCGGGGGGACAACAATGAGCAGTTCTTC CASSLRRGDNNEQFF
TRBJ1-6 TRBV6-5 NA few TGTGCCAGCAGTTACTCCGGACGTCCCGGGAATTCACCCCTCCACTTT CASSYSGRPGNSPLHF
TRBJ2-1 TRBV4-3 TRBD1 NA TGCGCCAGCAGCCAAACGACAGGGTTAAGCAATGAGCAGTTCTTC CASSQTTGLSNEQFF
TRBJ2-3 TRBV5-1 TRBD1 few TGCGCCAGCAGCTTGGCCTTAGGGGGCGCAGATACGCAGTATTTT CASSLALGGADTQYF
TRBJ2-3 TRBV12-3/TRBV12-4 TRBD1 NA TGTGCCAGCGGACAGACAGGGAAGCCCCCAGATACGCAGTATTTT CASGQTGKPPDTQYF
TRBJ2-5 TRBV5-6 NA many TGTGCCAGCAGCGCGATGGGACTGTATAGGGAGACCCAGTACTTC CASSAMGLYRETQYF
TRBJ1-1 TRBV6-1 TRBD1 few TGTGCCAGCATAGTGACAGGGACTGAAGCTTTCTTT CASIVTGTEAFF
TRBJ1-2 TRBV12-3/TRBV12-4 NA few TGTGCCAGCAGTTTAGGGATCGACTATGGCTACACCTTC CASSLGIDYGYTF
TRBJ2-3 TRBV7-8 NA many TGTGCCAGCAGCTTACGACTTGTTAGCACAGATACGCAGTATTTT CASSLRLVSTDTQYF
TRBJ2-5 TRBV7-9 TRBD2 few TGTGCCAGCAGCCCCCGGACTAGCGGGGACCAAGAGACCCAGTACTTC CASSPRTSGDQETQYF
TRBJ2-7 TRBV7-3 TRBD1 NA TGTGCCAGCAAACCCGGGACAGGGAATGACGAGCAGTACTTC CASKPGTGNDEQYF
TRBJ1-1 TRBV12-3/TRBV12-4 NA many TGTGCCAGCAGTTTACAGGTGAACACTGAAGCTTTCTTT CASSLQVNTEAFF
TRBJ1-3 TRBV6-5 NA NA TGTGCCAGCAGGCCTCAGGGAAGTGGAAACACCATATATTTT CASRPQGSGNTIYF
TRBJ2-1 TRBV5-1 TRBD1 many TGCGCCAGCAGCGCCGGACAGGGGTTCCTCGCGGAGCAGTTCTTC CASSAGQGFLAEQFF
TRBJ2-5 TRBV7-6 NA many TGTGCCAGCAGCTTATCCCATCAGGAGACCCAGTACTTC CASSLSHQETQYF